These 3 T cell receptor beta chains were all obtained from the same sample, sequenced in a study of regulatory T cells in long-lasting Graves disease. Specified time point: newly diagnosed GD, antithyroid drugs for less than 3 months. Preparation of the TCR library used RNA extracted from PBMCs. Libraries of TCR beta came from iRepertoire HTBI primers plus Arm-PCR of CDR3 regions. A single record per CDR3 protein comes from TCRdb applying MiXCR to the multiplex PCR reads. Of around 360,000 distinct CDR3 sequences detected, around 15% appear once; the ten largest clones hold about 19%. Separately, the same data were catalogued under a study of T cells in Graves' hyperthyroidism and ophthalmopathy.

Specimen: peripheral blood mononuclear cells (PBMCs), collected at new diagnosis, from a patient treated with antithyroid drugs. The receptors come from a young woman with Graves disease.

This clonotype was seen repeatedly, ten times or more. The chain is built from TRBV6-1 and TRBJ2-7; TRBD1 matches at 9 bases. Germline loops: CDR1 MNHNS, CDR2 SASEGT. This CDR3 region has 14 residues. The V gene end was trimmed by 11 bases and the J gene end by 4 bases; junction bases not matched to a gene: 12. CDR3 residues: CAAAAGQGSYEQYF. As DNA, the CDR3 is TGTGCCGCCGCCGCGGGACAGGGCTCTTACGAGCAGTACTTC.

In this sample, this clonotype turned up many times. The chain recombines TRBV7-3 with TRBJ2-7; 8 nucleotides match TRBD1. V was pared by 4 bases and J by 2 bases, with 4 bases of the junction left unmatched. The CDR3 runs to 14 residues. Germline values: CDR1 SGHTA, CDR2 FQGTGA. The CDR3 is CASSYWTGPYEQYF. CDR3 bases: TGTGCCAGCAGCTACTGGACAGGGCCCTACGAGCAGTACTTC.

This clonotype was seen repeatedly, ten times or more. J is TRBJ2-5 and V is TRBV28; D is undetermined. Trimming removed 3 bases from V and 3 bases from J, with 11 bases in between. Germline CDR1 and CDR2: MDHEN and SYDVKM. This CDR3 has 14 amino acids. DNA for the CDR3: TGTGCCAGCAGTTTCAGGCAGCCTAAAGAGACCCAGTACTTC. It is translated as CASSFRQPKETQYF.